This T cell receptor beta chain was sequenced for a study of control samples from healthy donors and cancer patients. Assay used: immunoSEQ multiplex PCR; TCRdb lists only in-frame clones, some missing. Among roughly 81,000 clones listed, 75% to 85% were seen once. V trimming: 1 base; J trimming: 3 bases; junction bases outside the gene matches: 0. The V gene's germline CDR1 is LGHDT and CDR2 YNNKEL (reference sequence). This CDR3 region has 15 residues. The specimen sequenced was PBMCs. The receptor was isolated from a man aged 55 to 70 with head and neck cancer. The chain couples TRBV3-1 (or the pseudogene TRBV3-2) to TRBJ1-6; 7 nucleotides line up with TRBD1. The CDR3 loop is CASSQGDSYNSPLHF. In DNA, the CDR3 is TGTGCCAGCAGCCAAGGGGACAGCTATAATTCACCCCTCCACTTT.